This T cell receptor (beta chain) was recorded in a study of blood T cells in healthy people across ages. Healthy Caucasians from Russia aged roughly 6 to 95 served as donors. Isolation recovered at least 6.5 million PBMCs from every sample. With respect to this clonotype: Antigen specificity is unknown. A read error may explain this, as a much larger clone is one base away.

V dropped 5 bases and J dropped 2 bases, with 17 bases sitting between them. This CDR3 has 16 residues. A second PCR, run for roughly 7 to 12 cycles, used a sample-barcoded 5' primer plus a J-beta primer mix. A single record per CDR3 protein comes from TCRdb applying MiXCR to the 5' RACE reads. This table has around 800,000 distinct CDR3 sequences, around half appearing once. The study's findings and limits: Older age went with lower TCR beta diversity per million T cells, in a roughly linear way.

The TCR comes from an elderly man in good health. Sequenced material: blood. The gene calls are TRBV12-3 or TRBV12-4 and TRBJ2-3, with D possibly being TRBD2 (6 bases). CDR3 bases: TGTGCCAGCAGTCCGCGGGACGACAGTCTCACAGATACGCAGTATTTT. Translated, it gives CASSPRDDSLTDTQYF.